The next 10 T cell receptor beta chains were all read from a single sample in a study of graft-versus-host responses after intestinal transplantation. This table comes from immunoSEQ multiplex PCR, and its TCRdb copy is limited to in-frame clones, with some not included. The data show over 100,000 clones, 80% to 95% seen once. These receptors have no identified antigens. This sample comprised unstimulated CD4+ T cells sorted from spleen or lymph node cells, obtained before intestinal transplant. These receptor sequences come from a human donor who received an intestinal transplant.

The chain has TRBV6-1 and TRBJ1-1; 8 bases map to TRBD1. The CDR3 has 15 residues. CDR1 is MNHNS and CDR2 is SASEGT in the germline V gene. V trimming: 6 bases; J trimming: 0 bases; junction bases outside the gene matches: 6. CDR3 DNA: TGTGCCAGCAGCAGGGACAGGTCGGTGAACACTGAAGCTTTCTTT. Translating it yields CASSRDRSVNTEAFF.

This sequence joins TRBV7-2 and TRBJ1-1; possibly TRBD1 for D (6 bases). The CDR3 spans 16 residues. Trimming shortened V by 4 bases and J by 0 bases, and 15 bases separated the two germline ends. The germline gives CDR1 SGHTA, CDR2 FQGNSA. CDR3 protein: CASSSGQLFVNTEAFF. As DNA, the CDR3 is TGTGCCAGCAGCTCCGGACAGCTATTTGTGAACACTGAAGCTTTCTTT.

The rearrangement uses TRBV27 and TRBJ1-1; possibly TRBD1 for D (5 bases). This CDR3 has 14 amino acids. Germline values: CDR1 MNHEY, CDR2 SMNVEV (reference sequence). V was trimmed by 7 bases and J by 7 bases, leaving 19 bases between them. The DNA for the CDR3 is TGTGCCAGCAAATGGTGGGGCTCGGACGATGAAGCTTTCTTT. Protein: CASKWWGSDDEAFF.

The chain has TRBV21-1 and TRBJ2-7; the listed D gene, TRBD2, was not tested against the DNA. TRBV21-1 is deemed a pseudogene. This CDR3 is built from 15 residues. CDR3 region: CASSLLAVSSYEQYF. CDR3 DNA: TGTGCCAGCAGCCTACTAGCGGTAAGCTCCTACGAGCAGTACTTC.

The gene calls are TRBV4-1 and TRBJ2-1, with D perhaps matching TRBD1 or TRBD2 (5 bases each). CDR3 length: 12 residues. Germline CDR1 is MGHRA and CDR2 is YSYEKL. Deletions cut 9 bases from V and 6 bases from J, with 12 bases between. The CDR3 sequence is CASSEGANEQFF. In DNA form, the CDR3 reads TGCGCCAGTAGCGAAGGGGCCAATGAGCAGTTCTTC.

This clone has only one observation. The chain couples TRBV6-6 to TRBJ2-3, with 13 bases fitting TRBD2. The CDR3 runs to 16 residues. Germline values: CDR1 MNHNY, CDR2 SVGAGI (reference sequence). With 6 bases clipped from V and 2 bases from J, the junction kept 5 bases outside the gene matches. In nucleotides, the CDR3 is TGTGCCAGCAGGGGACTAGCGGGACGGTCCACAGATACGCAGTATTTT. It codes for CASRGLAGRSTDTQYF.

The chain couples TRBV15 to TRBJ1-5, with TRBD1 as a possible D gene (6 bases). Per germline, CDR1 LNHNV and CDR2 YYDKDF (reference sequence). The CDR3 runs 17 residues. V was clipped by 0 bases and J by 6 bases, with 18 bases between them. CDR3 amino acids: CATSRDPGWGRGQPQHF. In nucleotides, the CDR3 is TGTGCCACCAGCAGAGATCCGGGCTGGGGGCGCGGTCAGCCCCAGCATTTT.

Worth noting for this clone: A read error may account for a junction end that differs from germline. J is TRBJ2-2 and V is TRBV7-7; perhaps TRBD1 as D (6 bases). The germline V gene encodes CDR1 SSHAT and CDR2 FNYEAQ (reference sequence). The CDR3 runs to 15 residues. The CDR3 reads CASSPDRIHTGELFF. As DNA, the CDR3 is TGTGCTAGCAGCCCTGACAGGATCCACACCGGGGAGCTGTTTTTT.

The chain is built from TRBV5-1 and TRBJ2-7; D gene unclear. CDR1 is SGHRS and CDR2 is YFSETQ in the germline V gene. The CDR3 loop spans 16 amino acids. Trimming cost V 3 bases and J 0 bases, with 16 bases left between them. DNA of the CDR3: TGCGCCAGCAGCTCGGAATTACAGTTTTCCTCCTACGAGCAGTACTTC. Protein sequence: CASSSELQFSSYEQYF.

The CDR3 sequence is CASKPTGLNYGYTF. The DNA of the CDR3 is TGTGCCAGCAAACCGACAGGACTAAACTATGGCTACACCTTC. J is TRBJ1-2 and V is TRBV19, with D tentatively TRBD1 (6 bases). This CDR3 comprises 14 residues. Trimming pared 9 bases from V and 2 bases from J, leaving 16 bases between. CDR1 is LNHDA, CDR2 SQIVND, per germline (reference sequence).